The text below deals with one T cell receptor (beta chain). Its binding antigen is unknown. Sequencing was performed on a NextSeq 550. The Human TCR Profiling Kit (MiLaboratory) was used to prepare UMI-labeled 5' RACE TRB cDNA libraries. cDNA synthesis used the entire amount of extracted RNA, and PCR amplification then used the entire amount of cDNA produced. Libraries were prepared in parallel with an identical number of PCR cycles. The authors' analysis ran thus. MIGEC and MiXCR extracted about 53,000 +/- 10,000 unique UMI-labeled TRB cDNA molecules per library, requiring at least two reads per UMI. An average of approximately 40,000 +/- 10,000 functional in-frame TRB CDR3 nucleotide clonotypes without stop codons was found per library. After downsampling to 5000 UMI-labeled TRB molecules per sample, diversity metrics such as normalized Shannon-Wiener and Chao1 were calculated in VDJtools. For the central five CDR3 residues, VDJtools calculated physicochemical properties weighted by clonotype size, namely interaction energy, strength, volume and Kidera factor 4. The reads, reprocessed by TCRdb, yield one row per CDR3 protein sequence and no DNA. V and J calls and clone size were set by TCRdb, not the authors. The table for this sample shows roughly 61,000 distinct CDR3 sequences. The leading ten clones occupy 0.5% to 0.55% of the sample.

These data come from a study of CXCR3-negative and CXCR3-positive naive CD8 T cells (dated by TCRdb to about 2019). Regarding the complete study: In total, some 140 million TRB reads were obtained, which works out to roughly 1.5 +/- 0.3 million reads per library. Diversity and physicochemical repertoire analyses were performed on about a dozen donors pooled from two independent experiments. For the TRBV-TRBJ cluster analysis, the naive subsets came from 5 or 6 donors, while the memory cells came from 3 donors. Points the paper makes about the study in general: Compared with CXCR3-negative naive cells, CXCR3-positive naive cells had TRB CDR3s with higher hydrophobicity (lower Kidera factor 4), lower energy, and higher strength and volume indices. Because CXCR3 expression was partially decreased after cryopreservation, freshly isolated PBMCs were used for most assays. Both naive subsets had comparably high repertoire diversity, while memory CD8+ T cells had much lower repertoire diversity. Because surface CD5, which is linked to self-reactivity in mice, was comparable between the naive subsets, TCR interaction strength was also inferred from the physicochemical properties of TRB CDR3s. Naive CXCR3-negative and CXCR3-positive cells from the same donor showed similar TRBV-TRBJ usage, whereas memory cells showed distinct patterns.

The CDR3 goes from the cysteine to the phenylalanine over 16 residues. The DNA is unrecorded. Looking up the germline V gene yields CDR1 SGHVS and CDR2 FNYEAQ. For every CD8+ T cell subset, 300,000 cells were flow-sorted straight into RLT lysis buffer, and each subset was sorted in triplicate. To keep memory contaminants out, a stringent definition of naive CD8+ T cells was applied: CD45RO-CCR7+CD27+CD95-. Using standard density gradient centrifugation, peripheral blood mononuclear cells were isolated from buffy coats. Naive CXCR3-negative and CXCR3-positive CD8+ T cells were flow-sorted on a FACSAria III. Total RNA was extracted from sorted cells using an RNeasy Mini Kit.

Sample: naive CXCR3+ CD8+ T cells from blood. The sample's cell subset or site, from its label and the paper: CD45RO-CCR7+CD27+CD95- naive CD8+ T cells expressing CXCR3 (TNR3+). The chain couples TRBV7-6 to TRBJ2-1; the D call from TCRdb, TRBD1, cannot be confirmed without DNA. This receptor was taken from a human donor in good health. Some clones in this sample may be carry-over from other donors' samples. The CDR3 reads CASLRGRGDSYNEQFF.